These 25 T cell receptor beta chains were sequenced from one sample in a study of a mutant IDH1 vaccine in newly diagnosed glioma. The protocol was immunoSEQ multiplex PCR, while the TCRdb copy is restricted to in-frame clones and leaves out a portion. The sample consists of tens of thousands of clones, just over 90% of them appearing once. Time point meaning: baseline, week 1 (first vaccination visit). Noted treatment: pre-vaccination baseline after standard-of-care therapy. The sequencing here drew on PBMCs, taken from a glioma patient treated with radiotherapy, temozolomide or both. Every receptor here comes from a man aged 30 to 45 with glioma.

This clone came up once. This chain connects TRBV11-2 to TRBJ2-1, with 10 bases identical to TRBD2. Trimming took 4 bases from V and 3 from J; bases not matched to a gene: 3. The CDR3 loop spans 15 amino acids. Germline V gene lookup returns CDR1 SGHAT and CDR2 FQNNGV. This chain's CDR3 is CASSSGLAVYNEQFF. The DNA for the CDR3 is TGTGCCAGCAGCTCCGGACTAGCGGTCTACAATGAGCAGTTCTTC.

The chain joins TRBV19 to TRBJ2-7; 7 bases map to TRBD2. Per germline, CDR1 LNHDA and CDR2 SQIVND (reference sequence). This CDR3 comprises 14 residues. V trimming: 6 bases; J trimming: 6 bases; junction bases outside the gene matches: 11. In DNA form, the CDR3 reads TGTGCCAGTAGCCCGGCGGCGGGAGCGGGCGAGCAGTACTTC. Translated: CASSPAAGAGEQYF.

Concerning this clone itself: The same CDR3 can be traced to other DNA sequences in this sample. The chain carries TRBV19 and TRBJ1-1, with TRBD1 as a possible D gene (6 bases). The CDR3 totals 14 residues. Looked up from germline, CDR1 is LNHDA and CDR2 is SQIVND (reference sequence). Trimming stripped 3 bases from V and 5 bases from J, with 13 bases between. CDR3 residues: CASSIGGARTEAFF. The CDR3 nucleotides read TGTGCCAGTAGTATTGGGGGGGCGCGGACTGAAGCTTTCTTT.

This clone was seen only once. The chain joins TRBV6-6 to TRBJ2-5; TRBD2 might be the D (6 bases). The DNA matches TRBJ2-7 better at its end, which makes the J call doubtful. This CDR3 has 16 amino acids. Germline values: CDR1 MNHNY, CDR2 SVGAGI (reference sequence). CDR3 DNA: TGTGCCAGCAGTTATTCGCTAGCGCGGGGATCCTACGAGCAGTACTTC. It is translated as CASSYSLARGSYEQYF.

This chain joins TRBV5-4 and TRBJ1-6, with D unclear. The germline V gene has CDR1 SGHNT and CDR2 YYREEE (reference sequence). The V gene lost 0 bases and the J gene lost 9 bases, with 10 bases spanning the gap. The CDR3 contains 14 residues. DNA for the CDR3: TGTGCCAGCAGCTTGGGACAATCTCCTTCACCCCTCCACTTT. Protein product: CASSLGQSPSPLHF.

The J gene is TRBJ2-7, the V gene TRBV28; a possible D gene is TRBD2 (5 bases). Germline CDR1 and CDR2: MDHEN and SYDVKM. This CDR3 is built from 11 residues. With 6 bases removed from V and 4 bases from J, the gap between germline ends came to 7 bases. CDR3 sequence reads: CASSRGYEQYF. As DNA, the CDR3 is TGTGCCAGCAGCCGAGGGTACGAGCAGTACTTC.

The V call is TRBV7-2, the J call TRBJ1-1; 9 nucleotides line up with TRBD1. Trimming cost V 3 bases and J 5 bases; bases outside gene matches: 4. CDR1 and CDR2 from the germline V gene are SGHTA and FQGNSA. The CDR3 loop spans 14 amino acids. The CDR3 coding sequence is TGTGCCAGCAGCTTGGACAGGGGAGTAACTGAAGCTTTCTTT. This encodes CASSLDRGVTEAFF. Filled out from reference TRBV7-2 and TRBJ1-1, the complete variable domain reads GAGVSQSPSNKVTEKGKDVELRCDPISGHTALYWYRQSLGQGLEFLIYFQGNSAPDKSGLPSDRFSAERTGGSVSTLTIQRTQQEDSAVYLCASSLDRGVTEAFFGQGTRLTVV.

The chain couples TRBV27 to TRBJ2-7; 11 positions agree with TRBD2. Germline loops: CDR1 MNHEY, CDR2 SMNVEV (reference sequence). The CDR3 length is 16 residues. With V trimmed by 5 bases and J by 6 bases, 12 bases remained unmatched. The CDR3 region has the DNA TGTGCCAGCAGTCTAACCTTAGCGGGAGGGCCTGGCGAGCAGTACTTC. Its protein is CASSLTLAGGPGEQYF.

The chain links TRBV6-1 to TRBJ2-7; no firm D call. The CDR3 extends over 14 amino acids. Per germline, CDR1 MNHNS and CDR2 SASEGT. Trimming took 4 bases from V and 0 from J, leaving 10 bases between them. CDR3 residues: CASSARQSSYEQYF. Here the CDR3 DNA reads TGTGCCAGCAGTGCTAGGCAGAGCTCCTACGAGCAGTACTTC.

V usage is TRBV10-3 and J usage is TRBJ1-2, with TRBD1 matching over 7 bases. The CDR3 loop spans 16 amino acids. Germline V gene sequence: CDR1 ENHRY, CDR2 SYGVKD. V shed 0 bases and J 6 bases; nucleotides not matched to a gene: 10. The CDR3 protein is CAISESPGGAGHGYTF. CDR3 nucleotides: TGTGCCATCAGTGAGTCGCCAGGGGGTGCGGGTCATGGCTACACCTTC.

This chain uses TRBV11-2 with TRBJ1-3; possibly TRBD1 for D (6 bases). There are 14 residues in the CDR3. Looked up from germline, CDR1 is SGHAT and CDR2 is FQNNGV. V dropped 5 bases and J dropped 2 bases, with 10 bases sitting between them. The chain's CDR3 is CASSQTGPGNTIYF. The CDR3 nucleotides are TGTGCCAGCAGCCAAACAGGGCCTGGAAACACCATATATTTT. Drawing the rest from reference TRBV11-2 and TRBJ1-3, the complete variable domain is EAGVAQSPRYKIIEKRQSVAFWCNPISGHATLYWYQQILGQGPKLLIQFQNNGVVDDSQLPKDRFSAERLKGVDSTLKIQPAKLEDSAVYLCASSQTGPGNTIYFGEGSWLTVV.

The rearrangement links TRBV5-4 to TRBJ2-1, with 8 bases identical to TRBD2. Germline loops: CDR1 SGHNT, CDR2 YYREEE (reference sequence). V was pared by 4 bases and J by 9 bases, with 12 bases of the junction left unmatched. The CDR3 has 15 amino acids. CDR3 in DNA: TGTGCCAGCAGCCCTAAAGCGGGAGACGGTACTGAGCAGTTCTTC. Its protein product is CASSPKAGDGTEQFF.

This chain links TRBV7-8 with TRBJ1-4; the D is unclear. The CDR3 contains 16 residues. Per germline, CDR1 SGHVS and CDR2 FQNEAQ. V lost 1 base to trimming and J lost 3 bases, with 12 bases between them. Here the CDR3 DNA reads TGTGCCAGCAGCTTAGGGGTAAACCTAGCTAATGAAAAACTGTTTTTT. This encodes CASSLGVNLANEKLFF.

The CDR3 sequence: CASSLAFAGAGNTIYF. CDR3 nucleotides: TGTGCCAGCAGCTTAGCGTTTGCGGGAGCCGGAAACACCATATATTTT. This sequence joins TRBV7-2 and TRBJ1-3; D gene uncertain. This CDR3 contains 16 residues. Trimming removed 0 bases from V and 4 bases from J, with 13 bases in between. The V gene's germline CDR1 is SGHTA and CDR2 FQGNSA.

As DNA, the CDR3 is TGTGCCAGTAGTATAGGCAGGGTTAACACCTTC. Translated: CASSIGRVNTF. This rearrangement joins TRBV19 to TRBJ1-2; TRBD1 is a possible D gene (5 bases). Germline CDR1 is LNHDA and CDR2 is SQIVND (reference sequence). The CDR3 contains 11 residues. V was shortened by 1 base and J by 12 bases, with 9 bases between the two germline ends.

The CDR3 bases are TGTGCCAGCATGCTGGACACATATCAGCCCCAGCATTTT. As protein: CASMLDTYQPQHF. This chain connects TRBV2 to TRBJ1-5; possibly TRBD1 for D (5 bases). V was trimmed by 7 bases and J by 5 bases, leaving 12 bases between them. The CDR3 runs to 13 residues. The V gene's germline CDR1 is SNHLY and CDR2 FYNNEI.

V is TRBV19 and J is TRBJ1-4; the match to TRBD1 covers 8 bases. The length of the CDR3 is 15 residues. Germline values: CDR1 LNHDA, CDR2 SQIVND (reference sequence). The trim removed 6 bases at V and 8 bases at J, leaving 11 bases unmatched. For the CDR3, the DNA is TGTGCCAGTAGATCCCCTCGGACAGGGAGCGAAAAACTGTTTTTT. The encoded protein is CASRSPRTGSEKLFF.

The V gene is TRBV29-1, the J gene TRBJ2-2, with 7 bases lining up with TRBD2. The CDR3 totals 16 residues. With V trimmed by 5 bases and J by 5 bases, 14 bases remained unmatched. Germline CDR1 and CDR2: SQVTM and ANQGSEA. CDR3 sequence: CSVLTPGSGRTGELFF. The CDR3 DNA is TGCAGCGTTCTGACGCCTGGGTCCGGGAGGACCGGGGAGCTGTTTTTT.

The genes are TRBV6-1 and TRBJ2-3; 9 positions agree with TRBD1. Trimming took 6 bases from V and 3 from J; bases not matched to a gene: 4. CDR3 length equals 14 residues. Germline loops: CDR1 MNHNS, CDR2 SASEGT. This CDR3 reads CASSPGQGTDTQYF. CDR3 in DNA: TGTGCCAGCAGCCCGGGACAGGGTACAGATACGCAGTATTTT.

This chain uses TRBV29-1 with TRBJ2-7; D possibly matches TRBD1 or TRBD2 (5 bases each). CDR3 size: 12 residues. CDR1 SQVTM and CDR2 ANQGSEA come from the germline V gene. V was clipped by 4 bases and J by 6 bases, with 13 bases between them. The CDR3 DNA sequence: TGCAGCGTTGGCCGGGGCTCCCGCGAGCAGTACTTC. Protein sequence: CSVGRGSREQYF.

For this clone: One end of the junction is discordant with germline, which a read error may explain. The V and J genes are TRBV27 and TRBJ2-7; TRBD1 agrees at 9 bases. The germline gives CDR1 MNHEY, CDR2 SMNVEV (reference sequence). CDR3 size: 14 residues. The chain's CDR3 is CASKTGTGSYEQYF. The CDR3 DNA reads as TGTGCAAGCAAGACTGGGACAGGGTCCTACGAGCAGTACTTC.

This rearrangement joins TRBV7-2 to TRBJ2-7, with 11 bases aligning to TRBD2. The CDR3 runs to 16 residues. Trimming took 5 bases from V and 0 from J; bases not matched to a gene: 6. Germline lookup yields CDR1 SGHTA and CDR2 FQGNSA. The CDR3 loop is CASSPGLAGSSYEQYF. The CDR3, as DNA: TGTGCCAGCAGCCCCGGACTAGCGGGTAGCTCCTACGAGCAGTACTTC.

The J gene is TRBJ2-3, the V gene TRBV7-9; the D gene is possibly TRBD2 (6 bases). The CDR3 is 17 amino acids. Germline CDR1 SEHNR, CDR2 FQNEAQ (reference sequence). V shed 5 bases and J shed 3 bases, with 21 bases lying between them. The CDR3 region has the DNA TGTGCCAGCAGCCTTGCTACTAGCTCAATTGGTACAGATACGCAGTATTTT. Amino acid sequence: CASSLATSSIGTDTQYF.

Written as DNA, the CDR3 is TGTGCCAGCAGCTTAGTAACAGGGGGCCACTATGGCTACACCTTC. Its translation is CASSLVTGGHYGYTF. The genes are TRBV7-8 and TRBJ1-2, with 9 bases identical to TRBD1. V trimming: 1 base; J trimming: 3 bases; junction bases outside the gene matches: 3. CDR1 is SGHVS, CDR2 FQNEAQ, per germline. The CDR3 consists of 15 residues.

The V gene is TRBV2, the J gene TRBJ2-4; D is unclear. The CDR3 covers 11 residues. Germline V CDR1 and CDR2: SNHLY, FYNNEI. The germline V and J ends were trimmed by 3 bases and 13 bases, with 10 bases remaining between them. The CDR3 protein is CASSDGSQQYF. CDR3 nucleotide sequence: TGTGCCAGCAGTGACGGCAGCCAGCAGTACTTC.